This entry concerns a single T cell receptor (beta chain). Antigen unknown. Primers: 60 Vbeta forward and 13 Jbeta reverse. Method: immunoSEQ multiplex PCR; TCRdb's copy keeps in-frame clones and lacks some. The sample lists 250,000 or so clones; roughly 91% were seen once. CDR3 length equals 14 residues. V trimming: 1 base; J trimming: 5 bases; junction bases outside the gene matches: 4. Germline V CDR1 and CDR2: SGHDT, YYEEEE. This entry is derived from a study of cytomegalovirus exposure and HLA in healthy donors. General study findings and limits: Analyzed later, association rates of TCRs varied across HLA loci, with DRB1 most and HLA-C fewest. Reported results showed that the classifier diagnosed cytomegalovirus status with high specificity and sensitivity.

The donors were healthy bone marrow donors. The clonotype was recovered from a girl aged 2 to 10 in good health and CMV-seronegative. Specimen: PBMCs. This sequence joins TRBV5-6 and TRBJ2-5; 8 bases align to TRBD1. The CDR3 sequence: CASSLTGQGETQYF. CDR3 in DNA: TGTGCCAGCAGCTTGACTGGACAGGGCGAGACCCAGTACTTC.